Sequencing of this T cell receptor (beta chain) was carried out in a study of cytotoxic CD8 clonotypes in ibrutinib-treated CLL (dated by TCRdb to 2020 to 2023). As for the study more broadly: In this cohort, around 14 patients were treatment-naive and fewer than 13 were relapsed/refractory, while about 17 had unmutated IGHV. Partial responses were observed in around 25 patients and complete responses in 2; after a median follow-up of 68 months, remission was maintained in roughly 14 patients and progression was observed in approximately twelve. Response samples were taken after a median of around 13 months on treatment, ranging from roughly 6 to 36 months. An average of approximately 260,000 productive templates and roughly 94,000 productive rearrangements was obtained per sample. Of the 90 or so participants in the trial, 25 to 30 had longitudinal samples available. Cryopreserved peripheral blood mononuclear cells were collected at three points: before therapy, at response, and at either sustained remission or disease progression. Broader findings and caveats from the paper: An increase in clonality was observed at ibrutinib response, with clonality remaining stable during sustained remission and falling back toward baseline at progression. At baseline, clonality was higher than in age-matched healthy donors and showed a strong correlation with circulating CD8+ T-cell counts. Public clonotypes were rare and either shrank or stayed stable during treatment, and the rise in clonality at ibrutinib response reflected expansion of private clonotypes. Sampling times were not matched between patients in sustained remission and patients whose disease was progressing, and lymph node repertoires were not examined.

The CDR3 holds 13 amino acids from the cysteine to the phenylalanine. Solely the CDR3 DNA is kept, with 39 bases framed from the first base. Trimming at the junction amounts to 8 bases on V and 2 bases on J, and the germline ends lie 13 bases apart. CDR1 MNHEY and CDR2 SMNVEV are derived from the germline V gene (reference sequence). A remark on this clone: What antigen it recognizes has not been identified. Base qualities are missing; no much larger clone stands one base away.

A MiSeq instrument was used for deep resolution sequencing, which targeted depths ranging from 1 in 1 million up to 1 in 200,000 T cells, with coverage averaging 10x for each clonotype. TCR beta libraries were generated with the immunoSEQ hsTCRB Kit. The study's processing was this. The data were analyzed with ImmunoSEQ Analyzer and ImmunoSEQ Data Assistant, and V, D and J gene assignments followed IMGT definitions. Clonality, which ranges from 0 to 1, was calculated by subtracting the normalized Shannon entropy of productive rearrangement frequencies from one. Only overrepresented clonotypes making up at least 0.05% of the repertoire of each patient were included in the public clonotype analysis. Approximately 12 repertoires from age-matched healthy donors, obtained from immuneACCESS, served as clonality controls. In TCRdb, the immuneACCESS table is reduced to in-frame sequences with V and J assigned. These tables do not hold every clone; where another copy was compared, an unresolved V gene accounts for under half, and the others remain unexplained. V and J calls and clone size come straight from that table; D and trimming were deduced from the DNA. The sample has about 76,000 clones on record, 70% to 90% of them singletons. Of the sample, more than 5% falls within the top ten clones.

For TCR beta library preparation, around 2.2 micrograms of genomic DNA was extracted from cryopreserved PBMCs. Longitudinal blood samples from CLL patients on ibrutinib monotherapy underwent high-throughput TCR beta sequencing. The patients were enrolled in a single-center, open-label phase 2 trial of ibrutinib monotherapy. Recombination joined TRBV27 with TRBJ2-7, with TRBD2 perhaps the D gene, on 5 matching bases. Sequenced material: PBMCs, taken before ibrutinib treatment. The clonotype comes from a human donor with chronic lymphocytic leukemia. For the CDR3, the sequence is CASGLLPTYEQYF. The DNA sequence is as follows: TGTGCCAGCGGACTTTTGCCGACCTACGAGCAGTACTTC.